The clone carrying this TCR beta chain has more than one count but fewer than ten. What it recognizes is unknown. This CDR3 contains 16 residues. Germline-derived CDR1 and CDR2 are SGHRS and YFSETQ. The V segment lost 7 bases and the J segment 3 bases; nucleotides outside the gene matches: 12. The sample comes from a study of post-analysis software for immune sequencing data. Study-level points and caveats: Controls showed lower frequencies than patients for roughly five TRBV segments, and TRBV5-6, TRBV5-1 and TRBV20-1 were among these. By F measure, strong co-clustering occurred among samples prepared in the same batch.

TCR beta libraries were prepared from cDNA with unique molecular identifiers. TCRdb itself ran the PCR reads through MiXCR, one entry per CDR3 protein. The sample includes hundreds of thousands of distinct CDR3 sequences, around 60% of them seen just once. The V call is TRBV5-1, the J call TRBJ2-1, with 8 bases lining up with TRBD2. This receptor was identified in a girl aged 2 to 9 with multiple sclerosis. The specimen was blood. This CDR3 reads CASPRGLGFDYNEQFF. CDR3 bases: TGCGCCAGCCCCAGGGGACTAGGGTTTGACTACAATGAGCAGTTCTTC.